What follows describes a single T cell receptor beta chain. The data originate from a study of blood T cell repertoires in COVID-19. The CDR3 has 12 amino acids. The germline CDR1 and CDR2 sequences are SNHLY and FYNNEI. The V gene end was trimmed by 4 bases and the J gene end by 7 bases; junction bases not matched to a gene: 2. The data were produced by immunoSEQ multiplex PCR, yet TCRdb's version contains in-frame clones alone and is incomplete. The repertoire includes about 220,000 clones, about 78% of them detected once, and 5.5% to 8.5% sits in the top ten. The receptor was isolated from a woman in her 70s with acute or convalescent COVID-19. Sequencing used peripheral blood. The V gene is TRBV2, the J gene TRBJ1-1; TRBD1 matches at 8 bases. CDR3 amino acids: CASSGQGSEAFF. DNA for the CDR3: TGTGCCAGCAGTGGACAGGGGAGTGAAGCTTTCTTT.